What follows are 29 T cell receptor beta chains derived from one specimen sequenced in a study of blood T cell repertoires in COVID-19. Using immunoSEQ multiplex PCR, the repertoire was profiled, and TCRdb retains in-frame clones only, with some absent. The sample includes 90,000 to 150,000 clones, under 90% of them seen just once. Sequenced material: peripheral blood. The receptors originated from a man between 60 and 75 years old with acute or convalescent COVID-19.

This clone came up once. The gene calls are TRBV9 and TRBJ2-2; D is possibly TRBD2 (6 bases). This CDR3 region has 14 residues. The V end lost 4 bases, the J end lost 2 bases, and 9 bases lay between the germline ends. Germline values: CDR1 SGDLS, CDR2 YYNGEE. CDR3 DNA sequence: TGTGCCAGCAGCCCCGGGGGAAACACCGGGGAGCTGTTTTTT. Translated, it gives CASSPGGNTGELFF.

V and J are TRBV7-9 and TRBJ2-3; TRBD1 matches at 10 bases. V shed 3 bases, J shed 1 base, and the junction held 1 base outside the gene matches. Germline V gene sequence: CDR1 SEHNR, CDR2 FQNEAQ (reference sequence). This CDR3 is built from 15 residues. CDR3 loop: CASSFGTGGTDTQYF. For the CDR3, the DNA is TGTGCCAGCAGCTTCGGGACAGGGGGCACAGATACGCAGTATTTT.

This chain links TRBV5-1 with TRBJ1-1; D is undetermined. Trimming took 4 bases from V and 9 from J, leaving 10 bases between them. Per the germline V gene, CDR1 is SGHRS and CDR2 is YFSETQ. This CDR3 has 11 residues. DNA of the CDR3: TGCGCCAGCAGCGACCGGGTACAAGCTTTCTTT. As protein: CASSDRVQAFF. The full variable domain, with the rest looked up from reference TRBV5-1 and TRBJ1-1, is KAGVTQTPRYLIKTRGQQVTLSCSPISGHRSVSWYQQTPGQGLQFLFEYFSETQRNKGNFPGRFSGRQFSNSRSEMNVSTLELGDSALYLCASSDRVQAFFGQGTRLTVV.

This chain joins TRBV7-9 and TRBJ1-4, with 9 bases fitting TRBD1. Unmatched junction bases numbered 4, after V lost 4 bases and J lost 4 bases. The length of the CDR3 is 15 residues. Germline V CDR1 and CDR2: SEHNR, FQNEAQ (reference sequence). As DNA, the CDR3 is TGTGCCAGCAGCTCTGACAGGGGGTATAATGAAAAACTGTTTTTT. This sequence encodes CASSSDRGYNEKLFF.

The chain carries TRBV27 and TRBJ2-1; 11 positions agree with TRBD2. The trim removed 5 bases at V and 5 bases at J, leaving 5 bases unmatched. The CDR3 runs to 15 residues. Germline loops: CDR1 MNHEY, CDR2 SMNVEV (reference sequence). CDR3 nucleotide sequence: TGTGCCAGCAGTCTAGCGGGAGGCCCAAACAATGAGCAGTTCTTC. Protein product: CASSLAGGPNNEQFF.

This clone was seen more than once but under ten times. CDR3 nucleotide sequence: TGCAGCGTGTCGGGACAGGGGATCTCTCCCGAGCAGTACTTC. Encoded protein: CSVSGQGISPEQYF. The chain has TRBV29-1 and TRBJ2-7; TRBD1 matches 10 bases. The length of the CDR3 is 14 residues. With V trimmed by 6 bases and J by 6 bases, 11 bases remained unmatched. In germline, CDR1 is SQVTM, CDR2 ANQGSEA.

The chain couples TRBV10-1 to TRBJ2-1, with 7 bases that match TRBD2. Germline loops: CDR1 WNHNN, CDR2 SYGVQD (reference sequence). V lost 6 bases and J lost 0; bases outside the gene matches: 5. This CDR3 has 15 amino acids. The CDR3 DNA follows: TGCGCCAGCAGCCAAGCGGGGAACTCCTACAATGAGCAGTTCTTC. This codes for CASSQAGNSYNEQFF.

V is TRBV18 and J is TRBJ2-1; TRBD1 aligns across 9 bases. Germline V gene data show CDR1 as KGHSH and CDR2 as LQKENI. The CDR3 is 15 residues long. J was trimmed by 6 bases and V by 5 bases; bases with no gene match: 8. CDR3 region: CASSSTGQGVNEQFF. For the CDR3, the DNA is TGTGCCAGCTCAAGCACGGGACAGGGCGTCAATGAGCAGTTCTTC. Full variable domain (rest looked up from reference TRBV18 and TRBJ2-1): NAGVMQNPRHLVRRRGQEARLRCSPMKGHSHVYWYRQLPEEGLKFMVYLQKENIIDESGMPKERFSAEFPKEGPSILRIQQVVRGDSAAYFCASSSTGQGVNEQFFGPGTRLTVL.

The chain employs TRBV5-1 and TRBJ2-1, with 7 bases matching TRBD2. V lost 4 bases to trimming and J lost 4 bases; unmatched junction nucleotides: 11. Germline V gene data show CDR1 as SGHRS and CDR2 as YFSETQ. CDR3 size: 16 residues. CDR3 residues: CASSPTSLRTYNEQFF. In DNA form, the CDR3 reads TGCGCCAGCAGCCCGACTAGCTTACGTACGTACAATGAGCAGTTCTTC.

This CDR3 is CASTGLASYNEQFF. DNA of the CDR3: TGTGCCAGCACGGGACTAGCTTCCTACAATGAGCAGTTCTTC. The chain couples TRBV27 to TRBJ2-1; 9 bases agree with TRBD2. The CDR3 totals 14 residues. CDR1 is MNHEY, CDR2 SMNVEV, per germline (reference sequence). Trimming took 7 bases from V and 1 from J; bases not matched to a gene: 2.

CDR3 nucleotides: TGCGCCAGCAGTCATTTCCGGGACAGGGGTTGTGAAAAACTGTTTTTT. Protein: CASSHFRDRGCEKLFF. The chain is built from TRBV23-1 and TRBJ1-4; 10 bases agree with TRBD1. TRBV23-1 has ORF status, its function being uncertain. The V segment lost 3 bases and the J segment 7 bases; nucleotides outside the gene matches: 8. CDR3 length equals 16 residues.

The chain carries TRBV4-2 and TRBJ2-2; D unclear. Germline CDR1 is LGHNA and CDR2 is YNFKEQ. The V and J ends lost 0 bases and 3 bases respectively, with 14 bases between them. The CDR3 sequence is 17 residues long. The CDR3 region is CASSQEEIVLDTGELFF. CDR3 bases: TGTGCCAGCAGCCAAGAAGAAATTGTTTTAGACACCGGGGAGCTGTTTTTT.

The chain has TRBV7-9 and TRBJ2-7; 10 nucleotides align to TRBD2. Looked up from germline, CDR1 is SEHNR and CDR2 is FQNEAQ (reference sequence). This CDR3 has 15 amino acids. Trimming removed 1 base from V and 3 bases from J; junction bases left unmatched: 3. In DNA form, the CDR3 reads TGTGCCAGCAGCTTAGGGACTAGCGGATACTACGAGCAGTACTTC. As protein: CASSLGTSGYYEQYF.

The V and J genes are TRBV19 and TRBJ2-1; 7 bases match TRBD2. The CDR3 sequence is 16 residues long. Trimming at V came to 5 bases and at J to 0 bases, leaving 7 bases not matched to a gene. Germline V gene sequence: CDR1 LNHDA, CDR2 SQIVND (reference sequence). This CDR3 reads CASSASGFSSYNEQFF. For the CDR3, the DNA is TGTGCCAGTAGTGCTAGCGGCTTCAGCTCCTACAATGAGCAGTTCTTC. Together with reference TRBV19 and TRBJ2-1, the CDR3 gives the full variable domain: DGGITQSPKYLFRKEGQNVTLSCEQNLNHDAMYWYRQDPGQGLRLIYYSQIVNDFQKGDIAEGYSVSREKKESFPLTVTSAQKNPTAFYLCASSASGFSSYNEQFFGPGTRLTVL.

J is TRBJ2-2 and V is TRBV5-1; 13 nucleotides agree with TRBD2. This CDR3 spans 16 amino acids. After removal of 3 bases from V and 4 bases from J, the junction contained 3 bases not matched to a gene. Germline CDR1 is SGHRS and CDR2 is YFSETQ. The CDR3 DNA reads as TGCGCCAGCAGCTCGCGACTAGCGGGAGGCACCGGGGAGCTGTTTTTT. This translates into CASSSRLAGGTGELFF.

In this sample, this clone turned up once. The chain joins TRBV7-2 to TRBJ1-3; D not certain. Germline loops: CDR1 SGHTA, CDR2 FQGNSA. The CDR3 runs to 13 residues. Trimming left V 3 bases short and J 4 bases short, with 7 bases between. CDR3 loop: CASSFTGGNTIYF. CDR3 coding DNA: TGTGCCAGCAGCTTTACCGGGGGAAACACCATATATTTT.

This rearrangement joins TRBV7-7 to TRBJ2-5; 10 bases agree with TRBD2. V shed 4 bases and J 5 bases; nucleotides not matched to a gene: 10. In germline, CDR1 is SSHAT, CDR2 FNYEAQ (reference sequence). This CDR3 comprises 16 residues. The chain's CDR3 is CASSSQLAGNGETQYF. In DNA form, the CDR3 reads TGTGCCAGCAGCTCACAACTAGCGGGAAATGGGGAGACCCAGTACTTC.

The chain links TRBV19 to TRBJ2-1; a possible D gene is TRBD2 (7 bases). CDR1 and CDR2 from the germline V gene are LNHDA and SQIVND (reference sequence). This CDR3 region has 15 residues. V was shortened by 0 bases and J by 10 bases, with 16 bases between the two germline ends. CDR3 protein: CASSIDHGGPGEQFF. For the CDR3, the DNA is TGTGCCAGTAGTATAGATCACGGGGGGCCGGGGGAGCAGTTCTTC.

V and J are TRBV6-5 and TRBJ2-1, with TRBD2 matching 10 bases. Germline assignment: CDR1 MNHEY and CDR2 SVGAGI. CDR3 length: 13 residues. V lost 2 bases, J lost 13 bases, and 5 bases stayed unmatched. The CDR3 loop is CASSYGLAGAQFF. The CDR3 DNA reads TGTGCCAGCAGTTACGGGCTAGCGGGGGCACAGTTCTTC.

The chain uses TRBV10-3 and TRBJ2-1; TRBD2 agrees at 10 bases. With V trimmed by 3 bases and J by 5 bases, 10 bases remained unmatched. CDR1 ENHRY and CDR2 SYGVKD come from the germline V gene. This CDR3 contains 17 residues. The CDR3 DNA sequence: TGTGCCATCAGTGACCGGTCCAGCGGGAGGGCCCACAATGAGCAGTTCTTC. This codes for CAISDRSSGRAHNEQFF.

J is TRBJ2-1 and V is TRBV14; 9 nucleotides match TRBD2. CDR3 length: 16 amino acids. Losses at the gene ends were 1 base for V and 8 bases for J; bases not matched to a gene: 9. Germline CDR1 and CDR2: SGHDN and FVKESK. The CDR3 region is CASSQGRNSGRYEQFF. CDR3 bases: TGTGCCAGCAGCCAAGGTCGAAATAGCGGGAGATATGAGCAGTTCTTC. Together with reference TRBV14 and TRBJ2-1, the CDR3 gives the full variable domain: EAGVTQFPSHSVIEKGQTVTLRCDPISGHDNLYWYRRVMGKEIKFLLHFVKESKQDESGMPNNRFLAERTGGTYSTLKVQPAELEDSGVYFCASSQGRNSGRYEQFFGPGTRLTVL.

V and J are TRBV6-5 and TRBJ2-5, with D possibly matching TRBD1 (5 bases). Trimming took off 6 bases at V and 4 bases at J, with 15 bases between the two ends. CDR1 and CDR2 (germline): MNHEY, SVGAGI. CDR3 size: 14 residues. CDR3 loop: CASSRTLPTETQYF. For the CDR3, the DNA is TGTGCCAGCAGCCGGACACTCCCAACAGAGACCCAGTACTTC.

The chain couples TRBV27 to TRBJ2-7; 7 nucleotides align to TRBD2. CDR3 length equals 19 residues. Germline assignment: CDR1 MNHEY and CDR2 SMNVEV (reference sequence). V lost 6 bases to trimming and J lost 6 bases; unmatched junction nucleotides: 26. CDR3 in DNA: TGTGCCAGCAGCCCATATACCGACCCGGGGAAGCCAGCGGGAAGCGAGCAGTACTTC. Translating it yields CASSPYTDPGKPAGSEQYF.

The chain couples TRBV30 to TRBJ2-7; D unclear. Trimming left V 0 bases short and J 2 bases short, with 11 bases between. Germline loops: CDR1 GTSNPN, CDR2 SVGIG (reference sequence). The CDR3 contains 14 residues. The CDR3 nucleotides are TGTGCCTGGAGTGTAGTGGGCCTCCCCTACGAGCAGTACTTC. It specifies CAWSVVGLPYEQYF. The whole variable domain, filled in from reference TRBV30 and TRBJ2-7, reads SQTIHQWPATLVQPVGSPLSLECTVEGTSNPNLYWYRQAAGRGLQLLFYSVGIGQISSEVPQNLSASRPQDRQFILSSKKLLLSDSGFYLCAWSVVGLPYEQYFGPGTRLTVT.

The chain has TRBV24-1 and TRBJ2-1, with D maybe TRBD2 (7 bases). Trimming pared 9 bases from V and 4 bases from J, leaving 18 bases between. The CDR3 contains 15 residues. Per the germline V gene, CDR1 is KGHDR and CDR2 is SFDVKD. DNA of the CDR3: TGTGCCACCCAGCGGGGAGAGGGGGGGTACAATGAGCAGTTCTTC. Translating it yields CATQRGEGGYNEQFF.

This rearrangement joins TRBV7-8 to TRBJ2-1, with a tentative D call TRBD2 (7 bases). Germline V gives CDR1 SGHVS, CDR2 FQNEAQ. V was pared by 0 bases and J by 9 bases, with 18 bases between. The CDR3 extends over 16 amino acids. The CDR3 region has the DNA TGTGCCAGCAGCTTAGCTGGGGGGGCGGGAGCCACTGAGCAGTTCTTC. Protein sequence: CASSLAGGAGATEQFF. The full variable domain, with the rest looked up from reference TRBV7-8 and TRBJ2-1, is GAGVSQSPRYKVAKRGQDVALRCDPISGHVSLFWYQQALGQGPEFLTYFQNEAQLDKSGLPSDRFFAERPEGSVSTLKIQRTQQEDSAVYLCASSLAGGAGATEQFFGPGTRLTVL.

This clone was detected only once. This chain connects TRBV19 to TRBJ2-1, with a weak D call TRBD1 (6 bases). The CDR3 is 14 residues long. Germline V gene lookup returns CDR1 LNHDA and CDR2 SQIVND (reference sequence). V was pared by 5 bases and J by 4 bases, with 12 bases between. DNA of the CDR3: TGTGCCAGTAGTCCCCAGGGGCAGTACAATGAGCAGTTCTTC. Amino acid sequence: CASSPQGQYNEQFF.

The CDR3 nucleotides are TGTGCCAGCAGCAAAGCGGACAGCTCCTACGAGCAGTACTTC. As protein: CASSKADSSYEQYF. The chain links TRBV21-1 to TRBJ2-7; TRBD1 is the table's D call, not checked against the DNA. TRBV21-1 is a pseudogene segment. The CDR3 totals 14 residues.

This chain uses TRBV7-2 with TRBJ2-7; tentative D call: TRBD1 (5 bases). From germline, CDR1 is SGHTA and CDR2 FQGNSA. The CDR3 consists of 15 residues. V lost 2 bases and J 4 bases, leaving 15 bases between the germline ends. The CDR3 DNA reads as TGTGCCAGCAGCTTAATGGGTCAGGGTTGGTACGAGCAGTACTTC. As protein: CASSLMGQGWYEQYF. The full variable domain, in which reference TRBV7-2 and TRBJ2-7 provide the parts outside the CDR3, is GAGVSQSPSNKVTEKGKDVELRCDPISGHTALYWYRQSLGQGLEFLIYFQGNSAPDKSGLPSDRFSAERTGGSVSTLTIQRTQQEDSAVYLCASSLMGQGWYEQYFGPGTRLTVT.